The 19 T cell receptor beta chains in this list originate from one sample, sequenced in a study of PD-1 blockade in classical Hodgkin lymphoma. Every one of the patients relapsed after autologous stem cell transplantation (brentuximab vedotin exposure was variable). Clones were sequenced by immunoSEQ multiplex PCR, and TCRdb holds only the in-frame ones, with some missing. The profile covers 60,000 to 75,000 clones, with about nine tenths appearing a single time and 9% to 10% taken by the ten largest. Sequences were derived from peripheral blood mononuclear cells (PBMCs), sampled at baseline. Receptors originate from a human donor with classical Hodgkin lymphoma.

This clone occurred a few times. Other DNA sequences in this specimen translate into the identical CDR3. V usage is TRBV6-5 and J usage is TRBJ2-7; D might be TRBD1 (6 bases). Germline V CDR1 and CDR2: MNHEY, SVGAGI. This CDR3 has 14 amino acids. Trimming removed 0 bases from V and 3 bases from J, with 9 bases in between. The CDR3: CASSYSLGGYEQYF. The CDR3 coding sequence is TGTGCCAGCAGTTACTCGTTAGGGGGCTACGAGCAGTACTTC.

CDR3 sequence: CASSSNREIETQYF. The CDR3 nucleotides are TGTGCCAGCAGCTCGAACAGGGAAATAGAGACCCAGTACTTC. The J gene is TRBJ2-5, the V gene TRBV7-9; weak D call: TRBD1 (6 bases). Germline values: CDR1 SEHNR, CDR2 FQNEAQ (reference sequence). The CDR3 has 14 amino acids. V lost 4 bases and J lost 4, with 13 bases in between.

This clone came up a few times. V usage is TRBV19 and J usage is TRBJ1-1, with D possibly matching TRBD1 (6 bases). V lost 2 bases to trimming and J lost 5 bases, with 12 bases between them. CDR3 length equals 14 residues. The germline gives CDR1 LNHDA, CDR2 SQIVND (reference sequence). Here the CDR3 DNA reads TGTGCCAGTAGTATATGGCCTCAGGGGACTGAAGCTTTCTTT. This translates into CASSIWPQGTEAFF.

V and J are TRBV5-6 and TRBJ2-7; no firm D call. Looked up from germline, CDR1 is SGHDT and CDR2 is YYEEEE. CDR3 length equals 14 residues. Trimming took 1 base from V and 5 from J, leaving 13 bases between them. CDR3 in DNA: TGTGCCAGCAGCTTGAGGCAGAGGTTCAACGAGCAGTACTTC. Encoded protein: CASSLRQRFNEQYF.

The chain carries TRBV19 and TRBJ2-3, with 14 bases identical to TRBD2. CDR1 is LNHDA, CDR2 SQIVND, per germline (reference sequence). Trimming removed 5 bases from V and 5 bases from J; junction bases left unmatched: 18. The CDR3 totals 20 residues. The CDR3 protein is CASSYTGTAGTSGRLDTQYF. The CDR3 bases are TGTGCCAGTAGTTATACGGGGACAGCTGGGACTAGCGGGAGATTAGATACGCAGTATTTT. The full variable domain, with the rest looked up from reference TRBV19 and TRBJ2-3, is DGGITQSPKYLFRKEGQNVTLSCEQNLNHDAMYWYRQDPGQGLRLIYYSQIVNDFQKGDIAEGYSVSREKKESFPLTVTSAQKNPTAFYLCASSYTGTAGTSGRLDTQYFGPGTRLTVL.

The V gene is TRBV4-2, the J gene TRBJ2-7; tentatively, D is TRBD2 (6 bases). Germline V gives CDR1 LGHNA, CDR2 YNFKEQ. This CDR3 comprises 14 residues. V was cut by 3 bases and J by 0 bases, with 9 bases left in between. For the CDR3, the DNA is TGTGCCAGCAGCCACGGGGGTGGCTCCTACGAGCAGTACTTC. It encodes CASSHGGGSYEQYF.

CDR3 DNA: TGTGCCAGCAGTTTATCGCCTAGCGGGAGCCGGGAGACCCAGTACTTC. It specifies CASSLSPSGSRETQYF. This chain joins TRBV27 and TRBJ2-5, with 10 positions matching TRBD2. The CDR3 runs to 16 residues. V dropped 0 bases and J dropped 5; count of bases not matched to a gene: 6. CDR1 MNHEY and CDR2 SMNVEV come from the germline V gene (reference sequence).

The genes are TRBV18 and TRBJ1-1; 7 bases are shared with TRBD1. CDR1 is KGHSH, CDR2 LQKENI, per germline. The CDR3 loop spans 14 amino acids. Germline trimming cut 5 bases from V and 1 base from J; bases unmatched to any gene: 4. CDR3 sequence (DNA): TGTGCCAGCTCAACTAACAGGGGGAACACTGAAGCTTTCTTT. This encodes CASSTNRGNTEAFF.

The CDR3 loop reads CASSFTMNTEAFF. The DNA for the CDR3 is TGTGCCAGCAGCTTTACAATGAACACTGAAGCTTTCTTT. The rearrangement uses TRBV7-3 and TRBJ1-1; D gene uncertain. Germline V gives CDR1 SGHTA, CDR2 FQGTGA. The V gene lost 3 bases and the J gene lost 0 bases, with 5 bases spanning the gap. This CDR3 has 13 residues. The full variable domain, its missing parts supplied by reference TRBV7-3 and TRBJ1-1, is GAGVSQTPSNKVTEKGKYVELRCDPISGHTALYWYRQSLGQGPEFLIYFQGTGAADDSGLPNDRFFAVRPEGSVSTLKIQRTERGDSAVYLCASSFTMNTEAFFGQGTRLTVV.

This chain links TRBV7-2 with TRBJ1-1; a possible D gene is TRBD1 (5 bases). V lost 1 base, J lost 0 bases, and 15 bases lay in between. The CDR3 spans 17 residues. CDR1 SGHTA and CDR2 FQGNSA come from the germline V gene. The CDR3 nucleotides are TGTGCCAGCAGCTTAGTCGGGGGTTTTAGGATGAACACTGAAGCTTTCTTT. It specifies CASSLVGGFRMNTEAFF. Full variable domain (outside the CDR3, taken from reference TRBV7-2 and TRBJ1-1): GAGVSQSPSNKVTEKGKDVELRCDPISGHTALYWYRQSLGQGLEFLIYFQGNSAPDKSGLPSDRFSAERTGGSVSTLTIQRTQQEDSAVYLCASSLVGGFRMNTEAFFGQGTRLTVV.

The CDR3 DNA follows: TGTGCCAGCAGCTTAGAAGGCGGGGGGATAGCCAATGAGCAGTTCTTC. This gives the protein CASSLEGGGIANEQFF. This chain uses TRBV11-3 with TRBJ2-1, with 8 bases identical to TRBD2. V gave up 0 bases and J gave up 6 bases; unmatched junction bases: 7. Germline V CDR1 and CDR2: SGHNT, YENEEA. The CDR3 has 16 residues.

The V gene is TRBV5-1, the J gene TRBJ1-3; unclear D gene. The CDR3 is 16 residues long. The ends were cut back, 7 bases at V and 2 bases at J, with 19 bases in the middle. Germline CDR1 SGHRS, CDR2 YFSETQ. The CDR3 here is CASSLGPPGTGNTIYF. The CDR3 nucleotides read TGCGCCAGCTCCCTGGGCCCCCCGGGGACTGGAAACACCATATATTTT.

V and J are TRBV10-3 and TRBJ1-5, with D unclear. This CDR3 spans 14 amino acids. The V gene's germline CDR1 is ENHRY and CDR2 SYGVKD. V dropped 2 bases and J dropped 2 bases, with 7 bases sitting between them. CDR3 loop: CAISEGRGNQPQHF. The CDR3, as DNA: TGTGCCATCAGTGAGGGAAGGGGCAATCAGCCCCAGCATTTT.

CDR3 sequence (DNA): TGTGCCAGCAGCTTGGGTTCGAACGAGCAGTACTTC. Translating gives CASSLGSNEQYF. The chain recombines TRBV7-9 with TRBJ2-7; D unresolved. The ends were cut back, 3 bases at V and 5 bases at J, with 8 bases in the middle. The CDR3 runs to 12 residues. CDR1 and CDR2 (germline): SEHNR, FQNEAQ (reference sequence).

CDR3: CASRYRQNTDTQYF. In DNA form, the CDR3 reads TGTGCCAGCAGATATAGACAGAACACAGATACGCAGTATTTT. The chain has TRBV5-6 and TRBJ2-3; D is possibly TRBD1 (5 bases). The length of the CDR3 is 14 residues. CDR1 is SGHDT and CDR2 is YYEEEE in the germline V gene. V was cut by 5 bases and J by 2 bases, with 12 bases left in between. Full variable domain (outside the CDR3, taken from reference TRBV5-6 and TRBJ2-3): DAGVTQSPTHLIKTRGQQVTLRCSPKSGHDTVSWYQQALGQGPQFIFQYYEEEERQRGNFPDRFSGHQFPNYSSELNVNALLLGDSALYLCASRYRQNTDTQYFGPGTRLTVL.

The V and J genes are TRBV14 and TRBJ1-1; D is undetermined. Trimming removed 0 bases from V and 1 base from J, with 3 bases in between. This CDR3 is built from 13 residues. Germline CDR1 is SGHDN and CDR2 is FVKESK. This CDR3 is CASSQDTNTEAFF. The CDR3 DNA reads TGTGCCAGCAGCCAAGATACGAACACTGAAGCTTTCTTT.

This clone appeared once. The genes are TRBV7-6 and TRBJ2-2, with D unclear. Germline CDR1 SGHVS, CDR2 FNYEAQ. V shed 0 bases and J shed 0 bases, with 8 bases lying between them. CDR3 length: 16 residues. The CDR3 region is CASSLALGTNTGELFF. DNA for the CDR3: TGTGCCAGCAGCTTAGCGCTCGGAACGAACACCGGGGAGCTGTTTTTT.

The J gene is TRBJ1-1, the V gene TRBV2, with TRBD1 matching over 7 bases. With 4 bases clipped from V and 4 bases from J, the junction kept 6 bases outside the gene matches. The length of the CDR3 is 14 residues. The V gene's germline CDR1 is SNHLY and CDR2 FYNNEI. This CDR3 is CASSGETGSTEAFF. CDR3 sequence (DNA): TGTGCCAGCAGTGGGGAGACAGGGAGCACTGAAGCTTTCTTT.

The DNA for the CDR3 is TGTGCCAGCAGTGTCCGACACAGAGATACGCAGTATTTT. Its protein product is CASSVRHRDTQYF. The rearrangement uses TRBV6-4 and TRBJ2-3; D gene unclear. CDR1 and CDR2 from the germline V gene are MRHNA and SNTAGT. With 4 bases removed from V and 5 bases from J, the gap between germline ends came to 10 bases. The length of the CDR3 is 13 residues.